The 12 T cell receptor beta chains reported below all come from one sample, sequenced in a study of cytomegalovirus exposure and HLA in healthy donors. Both 60 Vbeta primers and 13 Jbeta primers went into the PCR. The method was immunoSEQ multiplex PCR; TCRdb's version includes in-frame clones alone and lacks a portion of them. The sample holds around 130,000 clones, about four fifths seen once. Source material: PBMCs. The receptor source for this set is a woman aged 18-29 years in good health and CMV-seronegative.

The V and J genes are TRBV6-6 and TRBJ2-2; D uncertain. CDR1 and CDR2 (germline): MNHNY, SVGAGI (reference sequence). CDR3 length: 12 residues. V was trimmed by 7 bases and J by 7 bases, leaving 10 bases between them. CDR3 DNA: TGTGCCAGCACCCGAGGCGGCGGGGAGCTGTTTTTT. Protein product: CASTRGGGELFF.

The chain carries TRBV6-1 and TRBJ1-5; possibly TRBD1 for D (5 bases). Germline CDR1 is MNHNS and CDR2 is SASEGT. This CDR3 comprises 13 residues. Deletions cut 4 bases from V and 3 bases from J, with 7 bases between. The CDR3 DNA sequence: TGTGCCAGCAGTGGACAGTACAATCAGCCCCAGCATTTT. This translates into CASSGQYNQPQHF.

This sequence joins TRBV27 and TRBJ2-3; the D gene is possibly TRBD2 (6 bases). This CDR3 comprises 15 residues. The ends were cut back, 4 bases at V and 0 bases at J, with 11 bases in the middle. Germline V gene lookup returns CDR1 MNHEY and CDR2 SMNVEV (reference sequence). The chain's CDR3 is CASSSGGMSTDTQYF. Written as DNA, the CDR3 is TGTGCCAGCAGTTCTGGCGGGATGAGCACAGATACGCAGTATTTT.

This chain connects TRBV25-1 to TRBJ1-2; D is uncertain. Germline CDR1 reads MGHDK; CDR2 reads SYGVNS. V dropped 5 bases and J dropped 0 bases, with 19 bases sitting between them. CDR3 length: 17 residues. CDR3 loop: CASSTRTAGGTNYGYTF. CDR3 DNA: TGTGCCAGCAGTACCCGGACGGCTGGAGGGACTAACTATGGCTACACCTTC.

The chain has TRBV6-5 and TRBJ1-1; D is undetermined. The CDR3 has 13 residues. Trimming took 4 bases from V and 7 from J, leaving 13 bases between them. The V gene's germline CDR1 is MNHEY and CDR2 SVGAGI. This chain's CDR3 is CASSFADTLEAFF. In DNA, the CDR3 is TGTGCCAGCAGTTTTGCCGACACCCTTGAAGCTTTCTTT.

The V and J genes are TRBV6-4 and TRBJ1-2, with 8 bases aligning to TRBD1. The CDR3 has 14 amino acids. The V segment lost 2 bases and the J segment 5 bases; nucleotides outside the gene matches: 4. Germline CDR1 is MRHNA and CDR2 is SNTAGT. The CDR3 is CASSDRGQGYGYTF. CDR3 DNA: TGTGCCAGCAGTGACAGAGGACAGGGTTATGGCTACACCTTC.

The chain couples TRBV6-6 to TRBJ2-7; 11 nucleotides agree with TRBD2. The trim removed 6 bases at V and 3 bases at J, leaving 7 bases unmatched. The CDR3 covers 15 residues. CDR1 and CDR2 from the germline V gene are MNHNY and SVGAGI (reference sequence). The CDR3 region has the DNA TGTGCCAGCAGGGTAACTAGCGGGAGAGTCTACGAGCAGTACTTC. Its protein is CASRVTSGRVYEQYF.

V and J are TRBV7-2 and TRBJ1-5; D ambiguous. The CDR3 loop spans 14 amino acids. The germline V gene encodes CDR1 SGHTA and CDR2 FQGNSA. The V and J ends lost 1 base and 7 bases respectively, with 11 bases between them. Here the CDR3 DNA reads TGTGCCAGCAGCTTAGGACGGGGTCACCAGCCCCAGCATTTT. Residues: CASSLGRGHQPQHF.

This sequence joins TRBV6-1 and TRBJ1-1; 7 nucleotides align to TRBD1. The CDR3 is 14 amino acids. Germline CDR1 and CDR2: MNHNS and SASEGT. V dropped 6 bases and J dropped 2; count of bases not matched to a gene: 6. As DNA, the CDR3 is TGTGCCAGCAGATCGGGACAGCTTAACACTGAAGCTTTCTTT. The encoded protein is CASRSGQLNTEAFF.

The chain carries TRBV7-9 and TRBJ1-2; D is unclear. Looked up from germline, CDR1 is SEHNR and CDR2 is FQNEAQ (reference sequence). V was shortened by 8 bases and J by 2 bases, with 12 bases between the two germline ends. The CDR3 is 13 residues long. CDR3 bases: TGTGCCAGCGTCAGTCCGGAGAACTATGGCTACACCTTC. Translated, it gives CASVSPENYGYTF.

The J gene is TRBJ1-2, the V gene TRBV4-3, with a possible D match to TRBD1 (6 bases). The V gene lost 3 bases and the J gene lost 5 bases, with 19 bases spanning the gap. This CDR3 is built from 16 residues. Germline-derived CDR1 and CDR2 are LGHNA and YSLEER. The CDR3 DNA reads as TGCGCCAGCAGCCACAACCTCCGGACAGATATTTATGGCTACACCTTC. Protein: CASSHNLRTDIYGYTF.

This clone was detected only once. The chain is built from TRBV4-1 and TRBJ2-1; 10 bases match TRBD1. Germline V gene data show CDR1 as MGHRA and CDR2 as YSYEKL. The CDR3 runs to 15 residues. J lost 9 bases, V lost 4 bases, and 9 bases had no gene match. The CDR3 here is CASSLGQGGRSEQFF. CDR3 coding DNA: TGCGCCAGCAGCCTCGGACAGGGGGGACGCAGTGAGCAGTTCTTC.